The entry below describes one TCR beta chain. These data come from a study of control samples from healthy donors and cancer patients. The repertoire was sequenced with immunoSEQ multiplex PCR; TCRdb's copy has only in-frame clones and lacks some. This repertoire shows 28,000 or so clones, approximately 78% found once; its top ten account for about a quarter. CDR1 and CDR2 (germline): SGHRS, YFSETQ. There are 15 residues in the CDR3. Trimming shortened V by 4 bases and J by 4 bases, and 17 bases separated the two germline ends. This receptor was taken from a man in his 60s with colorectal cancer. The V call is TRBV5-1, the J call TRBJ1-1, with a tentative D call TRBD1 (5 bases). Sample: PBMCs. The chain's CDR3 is CASSGDARPSTEAFF. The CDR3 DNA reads TGCGCCAGCAGCGGGGACGCCCGACCCAGCACTGAAGCTTTCTTT.